This T cell receptor (beta chain) was documented in a study of OX40 agonist ivuxolimab in advanced cancers. TCRdb's copy holds only in-frame clones and misses some; the assay was immunoSEQ multiplex PCR. In the table there are about 82,000 clones, 80% to 90% of which are singletons. The V gene's germline CDR1 is SGHVS and CDR2 FNYEAQ. The CDR3 contains 17 residues. J gave up 6 bases and V 5 bases, and 16 bases lay outside the gene matches. The sample here was CD4+ or CD8+ T cells sorted from blood, taken in a trial of the OX40 agonist ivuxolimab. This TCR was sampled from an adult with an advanced solid tumor such as melanoma, head and neck, liver or kidney cancer. The V gene is TRBV7-6, the J gene TRBJ2-5, with 9 bases that match TRBD1. Here the CDR3 DNA reads TGTGCCAGCAGCCCACCTCCCGGGACAGGGAAGGGGCAGACCCAGTACTTC. It specifies CASSPPPGTGKGQTQYF.